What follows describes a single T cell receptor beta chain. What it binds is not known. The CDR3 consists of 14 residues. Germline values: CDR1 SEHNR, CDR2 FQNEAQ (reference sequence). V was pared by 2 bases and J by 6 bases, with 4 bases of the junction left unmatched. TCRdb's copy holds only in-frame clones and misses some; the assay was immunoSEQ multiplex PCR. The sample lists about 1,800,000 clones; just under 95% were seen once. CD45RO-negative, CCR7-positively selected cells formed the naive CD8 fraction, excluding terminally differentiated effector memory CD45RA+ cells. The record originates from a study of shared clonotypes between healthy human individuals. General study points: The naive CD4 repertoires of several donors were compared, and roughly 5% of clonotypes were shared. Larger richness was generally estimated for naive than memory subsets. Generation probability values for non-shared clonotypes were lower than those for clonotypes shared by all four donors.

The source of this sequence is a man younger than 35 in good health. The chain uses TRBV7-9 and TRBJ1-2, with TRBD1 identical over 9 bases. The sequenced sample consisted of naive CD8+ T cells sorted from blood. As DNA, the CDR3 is TGTGCCAGCAGCTTAAGGGACAGGGAGGATGGCTACACCTTC. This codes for CASSLRDREDGYTF. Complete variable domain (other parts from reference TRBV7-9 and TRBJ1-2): DTGVSQNPRHKITKRGQNVTFRCDPISEHNRLYWYRQTLGQGPEFLTYFQNEAQLEKSRLLSDRFSAERPKGSFSTLEIQRTEQGDSAMYLCASSLRDREDGYTFGSGTRLTVV.